Following are 18 T cell receptor beta chains from one sample sequenced in a study of identical twins. TCRdb passed the 5' RACE reads through MiXCR, listing each CDR3 protein once. The sample has around 650,000 distinct CDR3 sequences; about 7% are singletons. These data were also filed under a second study, of yellow fever vaccine responses in identical twins.

Sequences were obtained from PBMCs. These receptors all come from a woman younger than 35 in good health.

The rearrangement links TRBV10-3 to TRBJ2-5; 11 bases are shared with TRBD1. J gave up 5 bases and V 8 bases, and 4 bases lay outside the gene matches. This CDR3 contains 13 residues. Looked up from germline, CDR1 is ENHRY and CDR2 is SYGVKD. The CDR3 reads CAIQDRGQETQYF. The DNA of the CDR3 is TGTGCCATCCAGGACAGGGGGCAGGAGACCCAGTACTTC.

The rearrangement joins TRBV7-9 to TRBJ1-1; possible D gene TRBD1, 5 bases. Germline loops: CDR1 SEHNR, CDR2 FQNEAQ (reference sequence). The ends were cut back, 9 bases at V and 3 bases at J, with 14 bases in the middle. The CDR3 has 13 residues. The CDR3 region is CASEDRTHTEAFF. DNA of the CDR3: TGTGCCAGTGAAGACAGAACGCACACTGAAGCTTTCTTT.

V gene TRBV29-1 combines with J gene TRBJ2-5, with 11 bases that match TRBD2. This CDR3 region has 15 residues. Germline V lookup: CDR1 SQVTM, CDR2 ANQGSEA. Trimming cost V 4 bases and J 5 bases; bases outside gene matches: 9. The CDR3 region has the DNA TGCAGCGTTGGTAATAGCGGGAGGGTAGGCGAGACCCAGTACTTC. The encoded protein is CSVGNSGRVGETQYF.

This clonotype was detected ten times or more. The V call is TRBV5-6, the J call TRBJ2-1, with 9 bases that match TRBD2. Germline loops: CDR1 SGHDT, CDR2 YYEEEE. J lost 7 bases, V lost 0 bases, and 5 bases had no gene match. The CDR3 has 15 amino acids. In nucleotides, the CDR3 is TGTGCCAGCAGCTTGGTACTAGCGGGTAGGAATGAGCAGTTCTTC. This translates into CASSLVLAGRNEQFF.

There are a few counts of this clonotype. The V call is TRBV7-6, the J call TRBJ2-1; 7 bases are shared with TRBD1. V lost 2 bases to trimming and J lost 6 bases; unmatched junction nucleotides: 10. The CDR3 runs to 16 residues. Germline V CDR1 and CDR2: SGHVS, FNYEAQ. The CDR3 sequence: CASSLKGQAYSNEQFF. The CDR3 region has the DNA TGTGCCAGCAGCTTAAAAGGACAGGCTTATAGCAATGAGCAGTTCTTC.

This clonotype was counted at least ten times. The rearrangement joins TRBV10-3 to TRBJ2-3; D possibly corresponds to TRBD2 (6 bases). The CDR3 runs to 15 residues. V lost 3 bases and J lost 8, with 18 bases in between. Looked up from germline, CDR1 is ENHRY and CDR2 is SYGVKD. CDR3: CAISDPSGLLATQYF. The CDR3 DNA is TGTGCCATCAGTGATCCATCGGGACTCCTAGCTACGCAGTATTTT.

J is TRBJ2-1 and V is TRBV7-2, with D maybe TRBD1 (6 bases). V was pared by 0 bases and J by 4 bases, with 22 bases between. Germline-derived CDR1 and CDR2 are SGHTA and FQGNSA. This CDR3 region has 19 residues. CDR3 protein: CASSLAGLWGRAQYNEQFF. DNA of the CDR3: TGTGCCAGCAGCTTAGCAGGTCTTTGGGGGCGGGCTCAGTACAATGAGCAGTTCTTC.

The chain is built from TRBV27 and TRBJ2-7; D is possibly TRBD2 (6 bases). The CDR3 spans 14 residues. The V end was cut by 2 bases, the J end by 2 bases, with 10 bases between. Germline V gene sequence: CDR1 MNHEY, CDR2 SMNVEV (reference sequence). CDR3 coding DNA: TGTGCCAGCAGTTTAAAGGCGGGGACCTACGAGCAGTACTTC. This translates into CASSLKAGTYEQYF.

DNA for the CDR3: TGTGCCAGCAGTGAAGGCAGGAACACAGATACGCAGTATTTT. As protein: CASSEGRNTDTQYF. The chain links TRBV6-1 to TRBJ2-3; D is unresolved. Per germline, CDR1 MNHNS and CDR2 SASEGT. The CDR3 runs to 14 residues. The V end was cut by 1 base, the J end by 2 bases, with 7 bases between.

The chain uses TRBV12-3 or TRBV12-4 and TRBJ2-1; 16 bases agree with TRBD2. Trimming cost V 6 bases and J 2 bases; bases outside gene matches: 10. The CDR3 covers 19 residues. Written as DNA, the CDR3 is TGTGCCAGCAGCTCCGGGACTAGCGGGGGGGGCTACCCCTACAATGAGCAGTTCTTC. It codes for CASSSGTSGGGYPYNEQFF.

Only a few counts were recorded for this clonotype. V is TRBV10-3 and J is TRBJ2-1, with TRBD2 matching over 14 bases. The CDR3 is 13 residues long. V shed 11 bases and J 10 bases; nucleotides not matched to a gene: 7. CDR1 and CDR2 from the germline V gene are ENHRY and SYGVKD. The CDR3 DNA is TGTGCCGCCCTGGGACTAGCGGGAGACGAGCAGTTCTTC. Translating gives CAALGLAGDEQFF.

At least ten counts were recorded for this clonotype. This rearrangement joins TRBV7-2 to TRBJ2-7, with D tentatively TRBD1 or TRBD2 (5 bases each). Germline CDR1 and CDR2: SGHTA and FQGNSA. This CDR3 contains 15 residues. V was shortened by 2 bases and J by 4 bases, with 15 bases between the two germline ends. CDR3 in amino acids: CASSLSVQGAYEQYV. CDR3 sequence (DNA): TGTGCCAGCAGCTTAAGTGTCCAGGGAGCGTACGAGCAGTACGTC.

This clonotype was recorded at least ten times. The chain carries TRBV29-1 and TRBJ2-3, with D perhaps TRBD2 (6 bases). Deletions cut 1 base from V and 6 bases from J, with 8 bases between. The CDR3 consists of 12 residues. Germline CDR1 and CDR2: SQVTM and ANQGSEA. The CDR3 nucleotides read TGCAGCGTTGAAGGACTAGAGGATACGCAGTATTTT. As protein: CSVEGLEDTQYF.

This clonotype was found a few times. In nucleotides, the CDR3 is TGTGCCAGCAGTGACTCGAGCCGACCCGGGACAGGGAGGTTCTTC. This gives the protein CASSDSSRPGTGRFF. The V call is TRBV6-4, the J call TRBJ2-1; 9 bases line up with TRBD1. The CDR3 extends over 15 amino acids. Germline assignment: CDR1 MRHNA and CDR2 SNTAGT. V shed 0 bases, J shed 15 bases, and the junction held 12 bases outside the gene matches.

Many counts were recorded for this clonotype. The V and J genes are TRBV3-1 and TRBJ2-1; 7 bases are a match to TRBD2. Germline loops: CDR1 LGHDT, CDR2 YNNKEL (reference sequence). V dropped 1 base and J dropped 4; count of bases not matched to a gene: 7. The CDR3 spans 16 residues. The DNA for the CDR3 is TGTGCCAGCAGCCAAGTGGGGGGAGGGATTTACAATGAGCAGTTCTTC. Protein sequence: CASSQVGGGIYNEQFF.

This clonotype was observed many times. V is TRBV24-1 and J is TRBJ1-2; no definite D call. The CDR3 is made up of 15 amino acids. Germline V gene data show CDR1 as KGHDR and CDR2 as SFDVKD. Trimming cost V 4 bases and J 0 bases, with 11 bases left between them. The CDR3 protein is CATSDRDIANYGYTF. For the CDR3, the DNA is TGTGCCACCAGTGACCGGGATATAGCTAACTATGGCTACACCTTC.

This clonotype was observed many times. The rearrangement joins TRBV7-9 to TRBJ1-1, with 7 bases fitting TRBD1. Germline-derived CDR1 and CDR2 are SEHNR and FQNEAQ (reference sequence). V lost 5 bases to trimming and J lost 4 bases; unmatched junction nucleotides: 7. The CDR3 is 14 residues long. CDR3 amino acids: CASSRDSRLTEAFF. In DNA, the CDR3 is TGTGCCAGCAGCCGGGACAGTCGACTCACTGAAGCTTTCTTT.

This clonotype was counted at least ten times. The genes are TRBV10-3 and TRBJ2-1; a weak D match, TRBD2 (7 bases). Germline V CDR1 and CDR2: ENHRY, SYGVKD. V was cut by 10 bases and J by 2 bases, with 27 bases left in between. The length of the CDR3 is 18 residues. The CDR3 protein is CATRGLAVLGATYNEQFF. CDR3 sequence (DNA): TGTGCCACCCGGGGGCTAGCGGTTTTGGGGGCGACCTACAATGAGCAGTTCTTC.